This TCR beta chain was recovered during a study of neurological immune-mediated disorders. The germline V gene has CDR1 MDHEN and CDR2 SYDVKM. The CDR3 extends over 15 amino acids. The V and J ends lost 6 bases and 3 bases, in that order; junction bases with no gene match: 3. 5'RACE generated cDNA with 10-nucleotide random UMIs. Every sequencing run produced over 160 million TCR-beta sequences, and the sequences from any one run covered 15-18 subjects. TCRdb used MiXCR to reprocess the 5' RACE reads, holding one entry per CDR3 protein. This table has 80,000 or so distinct CDR3 sequences, about 9.4% appearing once.

Material for sequencing was PBMCs. This receptor was taken from a man aged 50-60 years in good health. The rearrangement joins TRBV28 to TRBJ2-2; TRBD1 matches at 11 bases. The chain's CDR3 is CASRGTGGYTGELFF. In DNA form, the CDR3 reads TGTGCCAGCAGAGGGACAGGGGGATACACCGGGGAGCTGTTTTTT. The complete variable domain, with remaining parts taken from reference TRBV28 and TRBJ2-2, reads DVKVTQSSRYLVKRTGEKVFLECVQDMDHENMFWYRQDPGLGLRLIYFSYDVKMKEKGDIPEGYSVSREKKERFSLILESASTNQTSMYLCASRGTGGYTGELFFGEGSRLTVL.